The following is a T cell receptor beta chain sequence with its context. The data were taken from a study of cytomegalovirus exposure and HLA in healthy donors. Assay used: immunoSEQ multiplex PCR; TCRdb lists only in-frame clones, some missing. Altogether under 200,000 clones are present, about 90% being singletons, with the ten largest covering 3%. CDR3 length equals 15 residues. From germline, CDR1 is SEHNR and CDR2 FQNEAQ (reference sequence). The V segment lost 3 bases and the J segment 5 bases; nucleotides outside the gene matches: 3. The specimen sequenced was PBMCs. This chain uses TRBV7-9 with TRBJ1-4; TRBD1 matches at 10 bases. The sequence derives from a woman aged 18-29 years in good health and CMV-seropositive. CDR3 coding DNA: TGTGCCAGCAGCTTGTCGACAGGGGGCAATGAAAAACTGTTTTTT. Protein sequence: CASSLSTGGNEKLFF.